This T cell receptor beta chain is from a study of cytomegalovirus exposure and HLA in healthy donors. Looking at the study overall: The same platform was used for the roughly 120 validation repertoires and the 650 to 800 first-cohort repertoires, a later analysis reported.

Of note for this clone: Its antigen is unidentified.

Whole-study findings and limits: Many donors carried some public TCRs, although rarity characterized most TCR sequences. Subsequent analysis revealed that first-cohort TCR clusters tended to co-occur in the 120 or so validation repertoires. Associated with cytomegalovirus, according to the listing, were fewer than 200 TCR beta chains.

TCRdb keeps only in-frame clones here, not all; method: immunoSEQ multiplex PCR. The table shows more than 85,000 clones, with approximately 93% occurring only once. Trimming took 3 bases from V and 3 from J; bases not matched to a gene: 4. CDR1 and CDR2 (germline): SGHTA, FQGNSA. The CDR3 is 16 amino acids. The V call is TRBV7-2, the J call TRBJ2-2, with 10 bases matching TRBD2. This clonotype was sampled from a woman aged 30 to 39 in good health and CMV-seropositive. Sequencing was carried out using PBMCs. CDR3 amino acids: CASSFRTSGHTGELFF. The CDR3 DNA follows: TGTGCCAGCAGCTTCCGGACTAGCGGCCACACCGGGGAGCTGTTTTTT. The full variable domain, rest sourced from reference TRBV7-2 and TRBJ2-2, is GAGVSQSPSNKVTEKGKDVELRCDPISGHTALYWYRQSLGQGLEFLIYFQGNSAPDKSGLPSDRFSAERTGGSVSTLTIQRTQQEDSAVYLCASSFRTSGHTGELFFGEGSRLTVL.